Below, 7 T cell receptor beta chains from the same sample are listed, as sequenced in a study of CD8 T cells in ankylosing spondylitis. Whole-study findings and limits: One TCR beta motif, made up of several highly homologous variants, appeared characteristic of ankylosing spondylitis blood.

TCRdb analysed the 5' RACE reads with MiXCR anew, one entry per CDR3 protein. The table shows about 540,000 distinct CDR3 sequences, with roughly 13% occurring only once. No antigen has been assigned to these receptors. Sequencing was carried out using blood, either unsorted or a sorted T cell fraction (not recorded which). These receptors were collected from a male donor with ankylosing spondylitis.

This clonotype occurred a few times. The V call is TRBV12-3 or TRBV12-4, the J call TRBJ2-7; either TRBD1 or TRBD2 may fit D (5 bases each). Trimming stripped 5 bases from V and 5 bases from J, with 13 bases between. The CDR3 is 13 amino acids. The chain's CDR3 is CASSTKRGDEQYV. CDR3 in DNA: TGTGCCAGCAGTACCAAGAGGGGCGACGAGCAGTACGTC.

This clonotype occurred a few times. One end of the junction varies from germline; a read error may be responsible. The chain carries TRBV3-1 and TRBJ1-6; maybe TRBD1 (5 bases). CDR1 and CDR2 from the germline V gene are LGHDT and YNNKEL (reference sequence). CDR3 length: 14 amino acids. The CDR3 sequence is CASRWGSNNSPLHF. The CDR3 DNA reads as TGTGCCAGCAGATGGGGCTCCAATAATTCACCCCTCCACTTT. Using reference TRBV3-1 and TRBJ1-6 for the parts outside the CDR3, the full variable domain is DTAVSQTPKYLVTQMGNDKSIKCEQNLGHDTMYWYKQDSKKFLKIMFSYNNKELIINETVPNRFSPKSPDKAHLNLHINSLELGDSAVYFCASRWGSNNSPLHFGNGTRLTVT.

The chain recombines TRBV20-1 with TRBJ2-5; 9 bases fit TRBD2. V gave up 5 bases and J gave up 5 bases; unmatched junction bases: 9. The CDR3 has 14 amino acids. Germline-derived CDR1 and CDR2 are DFQATT and SNEGSKA (reference sequence). CDR3 loop: CSAYSGREEETQYF. CDR3 DNA: TGCAGTGCTTATAGCGGGAGAGAAGAGGAGACCCAGTACTTC.

To note about this clonotype: The DNA is omitted, as the CDR3 cannot be located on it reliably, and the CDR3 follows TCRdb's listing. The rearrangement uses TRBV6-5 and TRBJ1-5; the table gives TRBD1 as D, unverified against the DNA. The CDR3 has 17 residues if both end residues are counted. Looked up from germline, CDR1 is MNHEY and CDR2 is SVGAGI. The CDR3 is CASSTSTGFGSNQPQHF.

This clonotype was found many times. This chain links TRBV10-3 with TRBJ2-7, with a weak D call TRBD1 (6 bases). The CDR3 extends over 13 amino acids. V gave up 0 bases and J gave up 4 bases, with 7 bases separating them. Germline V gene data show CDR1 as ENHRY and CDR2 as SYGVKD. The CDR3 DNA sequence: TGTGCCATCAGTGAGTCCGGACAGTACGAGCAGTACTTC. It yields the protein CAISESGQYEQYF.

In nucleotides, the CDR3 is TGCAGTGCTAGCGCGAGAGGGGGAGAGACCCAGTACTTC. Translated, it gives CSASARGGETQYF. This chain joins TRBV20-1 and TRBJ2-5; possibly TRBD1 for D (6 bases). Per the germline V gene, CDR1 is DFQATT and CDR2 is SNEGSKA (reference sequence). V lost 3 bases and J 4 bases, leaving 12 bases between the germline ends. The CDR3 runs to 13 residues.

This clonotype has a handful of counts. This sequence joins TRBV15 and TRBJ1-4, with no clear D. Trimming cost V 1 base and J 5 bases, with 17 bases left between them. Per germline, CDR1 LNHNV and CDR2 YYDKDF (reference sequence). The CDR3 is made up of 17 amino acids. CDR3 sequence: CATSRVGFGVGNEKLFF. CDR3 sequence (DNA): TGTGCCACCAGCAGAGTCGGGTTCGGAGTCGGCAATGAAAAACTGTTTTTT. The entire variable domain, with the rest obtained from reference TRBV15 and TRBJ1-4, is as follows: DAMVIQNPRYQVTQFGKPVTLSCSQTLNHNVMYWYQQKSSQAPKLLFHYYDKDFNNEADTPDNFQSRRPNTSFCFLDIRSPGLGDTAMYLCATSRVGFGVGNEKLFFGSGTQLSVL.